The rows below give T cell receptor beta chains drawn from one sample of a study of blood T cell repertoires in COVID-19. Sequenced by immunoSEQ multiplex PCR; TCRdb stores in-frame clones only, minus some. The sample lists 110,000 or so clones, 80% to 90% occurring once. The sequenced material came from peripheral blood. Source of these receptors: a human donor in a cohort sampled during active COVID-19. Each CDR3 is given with its conserved first and last residue. A D gene is named only where the DNA matches it firmly.

>NA|TRBJ2-3|15|TRBV5-4
CASSTGGGAGDTQYF
>TRBD1|TRBJ1-6|16|TRBV25-1
CASSGDRGRDNSPLHF
>NA|TRBJ1-5|13|TRBV28
CASSSTGNQPQHF
>TRBD1|TRBJ2-3|16|TRBV5-1
CASSFGTGLERDTQYF
>TRBD1|TRBJ2-7|15|TRBV6-5
CASSDGDRSPYEQYF
>TRBD1|TRBJ2-1|16|TRBV12-5
CASGLGRGQGYPEQFF
>NA|TRBJ1-1|15|TRBV7-7
CASSRLTAPDTEAFF
>TRBD2|TRBJ2-3|18|TRBV4-3
CASSQDWGSGVSTDTQYF
>NA|TRBJ1-2|15|TRBV6-2/TRBV6-3
CASSYSGSGNYGYTF
>TRBD1|TRBJ1-1|16|TRBV18
CASSHGQGAVNTEAFF
>TRBD2|TRBJ2-3|18|TRBV5-1
CASSSVPSSGVNTDTQYF
>TRBD2|TRBJ2-2|18|TRBV4-3
CASSQEGGLAGYTGELFF
>TRBD1|TRBJ2-7|14|TRBV5-1
CASSTRQGPYEQYF
>NA|TRBJ2-7|15|TRBV10-3
CAISELGLTKDEQYF
>TRBD1|TRBJ1-3|17|TRBV3-1/TRBV3-2
CASSLGRQGASGNTIYF
>NA|TRBJ2-6|16|TRBV4-1
CASSQGYSSGANVLTF
>NA|TRBJ1-3|14|TRBV3-1/TRBV3-2
CASSQGTLGNTIYF